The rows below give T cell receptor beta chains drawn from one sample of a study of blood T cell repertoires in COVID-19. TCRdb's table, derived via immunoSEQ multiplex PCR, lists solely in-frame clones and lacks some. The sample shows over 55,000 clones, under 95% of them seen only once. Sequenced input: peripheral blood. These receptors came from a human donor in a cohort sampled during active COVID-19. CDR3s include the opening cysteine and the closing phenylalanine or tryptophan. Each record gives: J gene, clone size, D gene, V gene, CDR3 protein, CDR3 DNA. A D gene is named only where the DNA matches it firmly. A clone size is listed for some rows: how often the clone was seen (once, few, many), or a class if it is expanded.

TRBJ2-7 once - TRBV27 CASSLSASYEQYF TGTGCCAGCAGTTTATCGGCCTCCTACGAGCAGTACTTC
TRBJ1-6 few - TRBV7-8 CASSLQRTELNSPLHF TGTGCCAGCAGCCTACAGAGGACAGAGCTAAATTCACCCCTCCACTTT
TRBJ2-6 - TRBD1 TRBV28 CASRPDREGSSGANVLTF TGTGCCAGCAGGCCAGACAGGGAAGGGAGTTCTGGGGCCAACGTCCTGACTTTC
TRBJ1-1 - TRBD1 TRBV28 CASTLYSVRDRRGIEAFF TGTGCCAGCACCCTCTACTCGGTCCGGGACAGGAGGGGGATTGAAGCTTTCTTT
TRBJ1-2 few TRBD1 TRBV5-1 CASSTEDRAYGYTF TGCGCCAGCAGCACGGAAGACAGGGCCTATGGCTACACCTTC
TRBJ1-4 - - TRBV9 CASSPSMRGGSEKLFF TGTGCCAGCAGCCCCTCAATGCGGGGGGGATCGGAAAAACTGTTTTTT
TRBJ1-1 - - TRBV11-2 CASSLDWGPDTEAFF TGTGCCAGCAGCTTAGACTGGGGGCCCGACACTGAAGCTTTCTTT
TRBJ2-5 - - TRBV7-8 CASSLGGGFQETQYF TGTGCCAGCAGCTTAGGCGGGGGCTTCCAAGAGACCCAGTACTTC
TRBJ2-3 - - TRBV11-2 CASSLGLSDTQYF TGTGCCAGCAGCTTAGGACTCTCAGATACGCAGTATTTT
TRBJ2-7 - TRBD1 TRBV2 CASKSGTGEYEQYF TGTGCCAGCAAGTCCGGGACAGGGGAGTACGAGCAGTACTTC
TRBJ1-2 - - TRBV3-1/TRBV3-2 CASSPRDTLVDYGYTF TGTGCCAGCAGTCCCCGGGACACACTCGTCGACTATGGCTACACCTTC
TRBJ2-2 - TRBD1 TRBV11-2 CASSLGRRGRTGELFF TGTGCCAGCAGCTTAGGTCGCAGGGGGCGGACCGGGGAGCTGTTTTTT
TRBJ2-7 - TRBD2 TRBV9 CASSLGGDIYEQYF TGTGCCAGTAGCCTGGGGGGGGATATCTACGAGCAGTACTTC
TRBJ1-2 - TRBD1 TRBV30 CAWSGYRDRGWDGYTF TGTGCCTGGAGTGGTTACCGGGACAGGGGGTGGGATGGCTACACCTTC
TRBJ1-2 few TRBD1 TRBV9 CASSVEQGNYGYTF TGTGCCAGCAGCGTAGAACAGGGGAACTATGGCTACACCTTC
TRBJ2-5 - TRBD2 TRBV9 CASSNPVIAGGGETQYF TGTGCCAGCAGCAACCCGGTGATAGCGGGGGGCGGGGAGACCCAGTACTTC
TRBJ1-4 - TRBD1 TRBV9 CASSEGTDEKLFF TGTGCCAGCAGCGAGGGGACAGATGAAAAACTGTTTTTT
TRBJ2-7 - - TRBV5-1 CASSFGVYEQYF TGCGCCAGCAGCTTCGGGGTCTACGAGCAGTACTTC
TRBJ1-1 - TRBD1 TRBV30 CAWSFTGAPNTEAFF TGTGCCTGGAGCTTCACAGGGGCTCCGAACACTGAAGCTTTCTTT
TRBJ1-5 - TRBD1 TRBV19 CASIGTGNQPQHF TGTGCCAGTATAGGGACAGGTAATCAGCCCCAGCATTTT
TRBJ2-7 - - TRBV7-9 CASSLGGYYEQYF TGTGCCAGCAGCTTGGGGGGTTACTACGAGCAGTACTTC
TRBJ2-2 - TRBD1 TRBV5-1 CASSLGPGGFTNTGELFF TGCGCCAGCAGCTTGGGACCAGGGGGATTTACGAACACCGGGGAGCTGTTTTTT
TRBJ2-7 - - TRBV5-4 CASSFSGHLYEQYF TGTGCCAGCAGCTTCTCAGGACACCTCTACGAGCAGTACTTC
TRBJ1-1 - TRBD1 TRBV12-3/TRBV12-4 CASSLGTVEAFF TGTGCCAGCAGTCTTGGGACAGTTGAAGCTTTCTTT
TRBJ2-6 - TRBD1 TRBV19 CASTGQAYGANVLTF TGTGCCAGTACCGGACAGGCGTACGGGGCCAACGTCCTGACTTTC
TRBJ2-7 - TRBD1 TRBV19 CASSIGQGVNYEQYF TGTGCCAGTAGTATCGGACAGGGTGTCAACTACGAGCAGTACTTC
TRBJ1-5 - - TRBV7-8 CASSVRGWGNQPQHF TGTGCCAGCAGCGTCAGGGGTTGGGGGAATCAGCCCCAGCATTTT
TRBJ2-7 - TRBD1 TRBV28 CASSFSQGAGEQYF TGTGCCAGCAGTTTCTCTCAGGGGGCGGGGGAGCAGTACTTC
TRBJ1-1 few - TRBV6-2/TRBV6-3 CASSYTENTEAFF TGTGCCAGCAGTTACACAGAGAACACTGAAGCTTTCTTT
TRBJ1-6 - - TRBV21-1 CARDLQGKAVSSPLHF TGTGCCAGGGATCTACAGGGTAAGGCGGTAAGTTCACCCCTCCACTTT
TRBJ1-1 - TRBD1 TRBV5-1 CASSLTGQGHTEAFF TGCGCCAGCAGCTTGACGGGACAGGGTCACACTGAAGCTTTCTTT
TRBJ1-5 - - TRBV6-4 CANPKRTEICSNQPQHF TGTGCCAACCCCAAAAGGACAGAAATATGTAGCAATCAGCCCCAGCATTTT
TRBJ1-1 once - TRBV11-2 CASSLPRDKNTEAFF TGTGCCAGCAGCTTACCCCGGGACAAGAACACTGAAGCTTTCTTT
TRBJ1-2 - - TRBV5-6 CASSGRGRYDYGYTF TGTGCCAGCAGCGGGAGGGGTAGGTACGACTATGGCTACACCTTC
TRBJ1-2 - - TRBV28 CASSVFRGHGYTF TGTGCCAGCTCAGTTTTTAGGGGCCATGGCTACACCTTC
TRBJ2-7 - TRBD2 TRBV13 CASSLRLAGSEQYF TGTGCCAGCAGCTTACGCCTAGCGGGGTCCGAGCAGTACTTC
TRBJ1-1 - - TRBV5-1 CASSHGSGALEAFF TGCGCCAGCAGCCACGGATCGGGAGCTCTTGAAGCTTTCTTT
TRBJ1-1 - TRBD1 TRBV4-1 CASSQVTGGAEAFF TGCGCCAGCAGCCAGGTGACAGGGGGCGCGGAAGCTTTCTTT
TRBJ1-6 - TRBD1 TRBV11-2 CASSSDRGPSYNSPLHF TGTGCCAGCAGCTCTGACAGGGGCCCATCCTATAATTCACCCCTCCACTTT
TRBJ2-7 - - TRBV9 CASSVGGGQYEQYF TGTGCCAGCAGCGTAGGGGGAGGACAATACGAGCAGTACTTC
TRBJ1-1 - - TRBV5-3 CARRPSPDTEAFF TGTGCCAGAAGGCCTTCTCCGGACACTGAAGCTTTCTTT
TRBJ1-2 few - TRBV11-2 CASSLTGGGYTF TGTGCCAGCAGCCTGACGGGAGGGGGCTACACCTTC
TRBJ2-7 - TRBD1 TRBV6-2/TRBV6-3 CASSYSTGGLHEQYF TGTGCCAGCAGTTACTCCACAGGGGGCCTCCACGAGCAGTACTTC
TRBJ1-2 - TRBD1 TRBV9 CASSSWTGTNYGYTF TGTGCCAGCAGCTCTTGGACAGGGACCAACTATGGCTACACCTTC
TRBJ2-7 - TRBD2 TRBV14 CASSQERVALGTTTSPLEQYF TGTGCCAGCAGCCAAGAGAGGGTGGCTTTAGGGACTACGACCTCCCCTCTCGAGCAGTACTTC
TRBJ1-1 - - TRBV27 CASSSRGSSNTEAFF TGTGCCAGCAGTTCCAGGGGAAGTTCGAACACTGAAGCTTTCTTT
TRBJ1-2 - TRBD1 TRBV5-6 CASSFGTAPNYGYTF TGTGCCAGCAGCTTTGGGACAGCCCCTAACTATGGCTACACCTTC
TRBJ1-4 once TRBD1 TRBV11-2 CASKRGKGDRNELLFF TGTGCCAGCAAGCGAGGAAAGGGGGACAGAAATGAATTACTGTTTTTT
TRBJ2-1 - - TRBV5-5 CASSTEGGPYNEQFF TGTGCCAGCAGCACCGAAGGGGGTCCCTACAATGAGCAGTTCTTC
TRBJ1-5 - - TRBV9 CASSVGATNQPQHF TGTGCCAGCAGCGTAGGGGCCACAAATCAGCCCCAGCATTTT
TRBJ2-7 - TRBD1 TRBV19 CASSIVGTGDSYEQYF TGTGCCAGTAGTATAGTGGGGACAGGAGACTCCTACGAGCAGTACTTC
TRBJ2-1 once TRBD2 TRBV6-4 CASSDSSGGANEQFF TGTGCCAGCAGTGACTCTAGCGGGGGGGCCAATGAGCAGTTCTTC
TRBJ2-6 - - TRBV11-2 CASSLVRGAYSGANVLTF TGTGCCAGCAGCTTAGTTAGGGGCGCCTACTCTGGGGCCAACGTCCTGACTTTC
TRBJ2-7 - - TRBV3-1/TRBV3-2 CASSQGVAGSAHEQYF TGTGCCAGCAGCCAAGGAGTCGCGGGGTCGGCCCACGAGCAGTACTTC
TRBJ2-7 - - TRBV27 CASSLSPGYEQYF TGTGCCAGCAGTTTATCCCCAGGATACGAGCAGTACTTC